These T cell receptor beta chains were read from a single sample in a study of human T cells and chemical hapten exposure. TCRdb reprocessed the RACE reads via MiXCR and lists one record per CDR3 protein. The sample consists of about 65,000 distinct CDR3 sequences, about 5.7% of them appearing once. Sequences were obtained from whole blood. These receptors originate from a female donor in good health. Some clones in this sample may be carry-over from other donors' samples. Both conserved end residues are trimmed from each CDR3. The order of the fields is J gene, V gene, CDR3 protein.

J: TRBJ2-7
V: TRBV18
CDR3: ASSSGQGVLYEQY

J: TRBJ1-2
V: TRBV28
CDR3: ASCSGTTNYGYT

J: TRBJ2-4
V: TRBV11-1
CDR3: ASERGSGVNIQY

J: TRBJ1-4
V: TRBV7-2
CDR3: ASSLGPTNEKLF

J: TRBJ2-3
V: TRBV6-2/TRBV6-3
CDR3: ASSYKTGRPTDTQY

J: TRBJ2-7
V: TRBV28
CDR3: ASATGAYEQY

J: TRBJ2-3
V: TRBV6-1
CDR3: ASSDRTSSRTDTQY

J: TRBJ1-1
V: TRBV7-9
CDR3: ASSLLTGNTEAF

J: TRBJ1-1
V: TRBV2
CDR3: ASTHPGRRTEAF

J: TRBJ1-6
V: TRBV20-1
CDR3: SAREDRGDNSPLH

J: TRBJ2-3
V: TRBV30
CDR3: AWRALTGGSTDTQY

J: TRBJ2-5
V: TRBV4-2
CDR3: ASSQSGRTGDRETQY

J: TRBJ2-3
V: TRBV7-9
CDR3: ASSFQGITDTQY

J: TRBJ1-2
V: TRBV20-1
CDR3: SASSGFLVGYT

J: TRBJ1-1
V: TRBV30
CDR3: AWSGQMNTEAF

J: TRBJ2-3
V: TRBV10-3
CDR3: AISESGSTDTQY

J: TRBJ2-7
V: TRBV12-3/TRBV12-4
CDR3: ASSLGGAGSYEQY

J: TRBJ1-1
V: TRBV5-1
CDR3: ASSQGPEAF

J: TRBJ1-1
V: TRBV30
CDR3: AWSRGRANTEAF

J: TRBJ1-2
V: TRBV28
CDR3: ASSFAATGNNYGYT

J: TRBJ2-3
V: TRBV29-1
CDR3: SVEDRSRPDTQY

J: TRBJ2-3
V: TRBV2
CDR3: ASSDWGETDTQY

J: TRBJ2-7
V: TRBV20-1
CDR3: SARGTYEQY

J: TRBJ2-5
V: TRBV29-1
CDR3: SVGVGQETQY

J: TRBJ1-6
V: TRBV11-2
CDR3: ASSSTGTGGSPLH

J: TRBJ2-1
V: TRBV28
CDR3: ASSFGADYNEQF

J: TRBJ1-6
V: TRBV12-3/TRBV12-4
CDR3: ASSSTGNYNSPLH

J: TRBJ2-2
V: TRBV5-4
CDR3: ASRRDSGGTGELF

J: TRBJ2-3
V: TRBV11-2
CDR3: ASSFYFRDRDTQY

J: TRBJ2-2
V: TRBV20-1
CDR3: SAGAPGELF

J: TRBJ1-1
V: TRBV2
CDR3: AGSWGRNTEAF

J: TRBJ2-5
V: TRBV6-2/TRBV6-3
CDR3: ASSSPRGEGETQY

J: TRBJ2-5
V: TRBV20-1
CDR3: SGAQGLPETQY

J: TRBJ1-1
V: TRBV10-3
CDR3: ASGNREGAEAF

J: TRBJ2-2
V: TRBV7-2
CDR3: ASTGTSGVGELF

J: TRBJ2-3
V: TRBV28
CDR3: ASSLFGLAGGVDTQY

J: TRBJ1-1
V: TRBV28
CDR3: ASGVGRETEAF

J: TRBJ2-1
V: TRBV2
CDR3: ASLTSGRSNEQF

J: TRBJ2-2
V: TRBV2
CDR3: AGGSYPERSGELF

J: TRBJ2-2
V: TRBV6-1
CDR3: ASSGAGLNTGELF

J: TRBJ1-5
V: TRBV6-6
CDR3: ASGNRGGQPQH

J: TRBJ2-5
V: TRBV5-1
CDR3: ASSLGPGSETQY

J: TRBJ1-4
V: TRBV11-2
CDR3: ASSIRRTNEKLF

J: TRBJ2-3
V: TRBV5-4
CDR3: ASSLFGRESTDTQY

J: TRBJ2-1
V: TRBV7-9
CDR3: ASSLNSGSLNEQF

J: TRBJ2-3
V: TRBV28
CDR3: ASTLQAPSIDTQY

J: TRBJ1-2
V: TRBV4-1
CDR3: ASSQVQGAFRYGYT

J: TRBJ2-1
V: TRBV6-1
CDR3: ASSGTNLFDEQF

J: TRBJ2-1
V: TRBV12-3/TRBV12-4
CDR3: ASTLTESYNEQF

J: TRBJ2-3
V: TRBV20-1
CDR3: SARDASGRFGGPDTQY

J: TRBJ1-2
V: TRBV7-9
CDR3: ASSLAANYGYT